The T cell receptor (beta chain) described here comes from a study of cytomegalovirus exposure and HLA in healthy donors. The CDR3 is made up of 15 amino acids. Per the germline V gene, CDR1 is SGHRS and CDR2 is YFSETQ. V was clipped by 4 bases and J by 0 bases, with 11 bases between them. Some clones are missing from TCRdb's copy, which holds only in-frame ones; the method was immunoSEQ multiplex PCR. The profile shows about 130,000 clones, roughly 89% of them singletons. The sequence was collected from a woman aged 18-29 years in good health and CMV-seropositive. Sequencing was performed on PBMCs. The chain links TRBV5-1 to TRBJ1-3; D gene ambiguous. CDR3 in DNA: TGCGCCAGCAGCCAGCAGGTTAACTCTGGAAACACCATATATTTT. This translates into CASSQQVNSGNTIYF.